These 22 T cell receptor beta chains came from one sample sequenced in a study of CD8 T cells in ankylosing spondylitis (dated by TCRdb to the late 2010s). On the study overall, not on this receptor specifically: A TCR beta motif made up of several highly homologous amino acid variants appeared to be characteristic of blood from ankylosing spondylitis patients.

Libraries were made using 5' RACE. Instrument on record: Illumina HiSeq 2500. TCRdb cleaned the public reads at Q25 with fastp, built clones with MiXCR and kept in-frame beta chains. Every entry covers one CDR3 protein and lists the most common genes and DNA from its rows. The sample profile shows around 540,000 distinct CDR3 sequences; roughly 13% of them were found once. Approximately 6.3% of the sample lies in the top ten. No antigen has been identified for these receptors. The specimen sequenced was blood, either unsorted or a sorted T cell fraction (not recorded which). The receptor source for this set is a male donor with ankylosing spondylitis.

The rearrangement joins TRBV10-3 to TRBJ2-6, with D perhaps TRBD1 (5 bases). The CDR3 is made up of 16 amino acids. V lost 7 bases, J lost 0 bases, and 13 bases lay in between. Germline CDR1 and CDR2: ENHRY and SYGVKD. The CDR3 DNA follows: TGTGCCATCAACGACAATAGGGGCTCTGGGGCCAACGTCCTGACTTTC. Its translation: CAINDNRGSGANVLTF.

This clonotype was counted many times. This chain uses TRBV7-9 with TRBJ1-1; no firm D call. Trimming pared 0 bases from V and 12 bases from J, leaving 17 bases between. The CDR3 spans 14 residues. Germline values: CDR1 SEHNR, CDR2 FQNEAQ (reference sequence). The CDR3 DNA is TGTGCCAGCAGCTTAGCAGCGGCAGCCTCGTCGCCTTTCTTT. It is translated as CASSLAAAASSPFF. The entire variable domain, with the rest obtained from reference TRBV7-9 and TRBJ1-1, is as follows: DTGVSQNPRHKITKRGQNVTFRCDPISEHNRLYWYRQTLGQGPEFLTYFQNEAQLEKSRLLSDRFSAERPKGSFSTLEIQRTEQGDSAMYLCASSLAAAASSPFFGQGTRLTVV.

This clonotype occurred a few times. V is TRBV27 and J is TRBJ1-2; tentatively, D is TRBD1 (5 bases). Germline V gives CDR1 MNHEY, CDR2 SMNVEV (reference sequence). The germline V and J ends were trimmed by 6 bases and 6 bases, with 11 bases remaining between them. CDR3 length: 12 amino acids. CDR3 region: CASRGVRNGYTF. The CDR3 nucleotides read TGTGCCAGCAGGGGGGTGAGGAATGGCTACACCTTC.

The chain combines TRBV19 with TRBJ2-1; 12 nucleotides match TRBD1. V lost 7 bases and J lost 6; bases outside the gene matches: 4. Germline V CDR1 and CDR2: LNHDA, SQIVND (reference sequence). CDR3 size: 14 residues. CDR3 protein: CASTGDRGPNEQFF. CDR3 bases: TGTGCCAGTACCGGGGACAGGGGGCCCAATGAGCAGTTCTTC.

This clonotype was seen only a few times. V and J are TRBV3-1 and TRBJ1-6; possible D gene TRBD1, 5 bases. The V end lost 3 bases, the J end lost 14 bases, and 11 bases lay between the germline ends. The CDR3 has 12 residues. Germline V CDR1 and CDR2: LGHDT, YNNKEL (reference sequence). CDR3 in amino acids: CASSQGAGALHF. The CDR3 nucleotides are TGTGCCAGCAGCCAGGGCGCGGGGGCCCTCCACTTT.

This clonotype was counted ten times or more. The genes are TRBV12-3 or TRBV12-4 and TRBJ2-1; D remains unclear. The length of the CDR3 is 15 residues. V gave up 3 bases and J gave up 2 bases, with 11 bases separating them. The CDR3 here is CASSFSRTTYNEQFF. Here the CDR3 DNA reads TGTGCCAGCAGTTTCTCTAGAACCACCTACAATGAGCAGTTCTTC.

This rearrangement joins TRBV30 to TRBJ2-1; D is unclear. V lost 0 bases, J lost 5 bases, and 5 bases lay in between. CDR3 length: 12 amino acids. The V gene's germline CDR1 is GTSNPN and CDR2 SVGIG (reference sequence). CDR3 amino acids: CAWSVADNEQFF. The CDR3 DNA reads TGTGCCTGGAGTGTGGCCGACAATGAGCAGTTCTTC. The full variable domain, its missing parts supplied by reference TRBV30 and TRBJ2-1, is SQTIHQWPATLVQPVGSPLSLECTVEGTSNPNLYWYRQAAGRGLQLLFYSVGIGQISSEVPQNLSASRPQDRQFILSSKKLLLSDSGFYLCAWSVADNEQFFGPGTRLTVL.

This sequence joins TRBV20-1 and TRBJ2-5; 8 bases are a match to TRBD1. Unmatched junction bases numbered 15, after V lost 1 base and J lost 2 bases. CDR1 and CDR2 (germline): DFQATT, SNEGSKA (reference sequence). The CDR3 is 18 residues long. CDR3 DNA sequence: TGCAGTGCTAGAGGCCGTTTTACTGACAGGGGTTGGCAAGAGACCCAGTACTTC. Residues: CSARGRFTDRGWQETQYF.

J is TRBJ2-3 and V is TRBV3-1; either TRBD1 or TRBD2 may fit D (5 bases each). The germline V gene encodes CDR1 LGHDT and CDR2 YNNKEL (reference sequence). The CDR3 contains 14 residues. Trimming cost V 2 bases and J 6 bases, with 12 bases left between them. CDR3 loop: CASSQWTSGDTQYF. CDR3 nucleotides: TGTGCCAGCAGCCAATGGACTTCAGGGGATACGCAGTATTTT.

On this clonotype: Without the conserved terminal phenylalanine or tryptophan, this CDR3 likely stems from a read error. The rearrangement links TRBV10-3 to TRBJ1-1; 12 bases align to TRBD1. CDR3 length equals 15 residues. Germline loops: CDR1 ENHRY, CDR2 SYGVKD. V lost 10 bases, J lost 5 bases, and 11 bases stayed unmatched. CDR3 sequence (DNA): TGTGCCACCGAGGGACAGGGGGCCCCCGGGACTGAAGCTTTCCTT. This gives the protein CATEGQGAPGTEAFL.

The chain recombines TRBV5-1 with TRBJ2-7; 8 nucleotides match TRBD1. This CDR3 region has 15 residues. After removal of 4 bases from V and 8 bases from J, the junction contained 14 bases not matched to a gene. In germline, CDR1 is SGHRS, CDR2 YFSETQ. In DNA form, the CDR3 reads TGCGCCAGCAGCCTGGAGGGACAGGCCCTAAGAAAGCAGTACTTC. Protein sequence: CASSLEGQALRKQYF.

This clonotype has more than one count but fewer than ten. The rearrangement joins TRBV20-1 to TRBJ2-6; 11 nucleotides line up with TRBD2. The CDR3 loop spans 18 amino acids. Trimming cost V 6 bases and J 2 bases; bases outside gene matches: 12. Germline CDR1 DFQATT, CDR2 SNEGSKA (reference sequence). Here the CDR3 reads CSANSGTSGSTGANVLTF. The DNA of the CDR3 is TGCAGTGCCAATTCCGGCACTAGCGGGAGCACTGGGGCCAACGTCCTGACTTTC.

V usage is TRBV15 and J usage is TRBJ2-1; D remains ambiguous. The CDR3 is 16 residues long. The V and J ends lost 5 bases and 0 bases respectively, with 14 bases between them. Germline V gene data show CDR1 as LNHNV and CDR2 as YYDKDF (reference sequence). CDR3 DNA sequence: TGTGCCACCAGCGGAACCACTGCTAGCTCCTACAATGAGCAGTTCTTC. It translates to CATSGTTASSYNEQFF.

This clonotype was observed a few times. The gene calls are TRBV7-2 and TRBJ1-2, with a possible D match to TRBD1 (5 bases). This CDR3 has 14 amino acids. V lost 5 bases, J lost 3 bases, and 13 bases lay in between. CDR1 is SGHTA, CDR2 FQGNSA, per germline. CDR3 DNA: TGTGCCAGCAGCGGGTATGGGGGTGACTATGGCTACACCTTC. Its protein product is CASSGYGGDYGYTF.

A few counts support this clonotype. V and J are TRBV25-1 and TRBJ1-1; a weak D match, TRBD1 (6 bases). Germline V gene lookup returns CDR1 MGHDK and CDR2 SYGVNS. The ends were cut back, 4 bases at V and 10 bases at J, with 22 bases in the middle. The CDR3 covers 15 residues. The CDR3, as DNA: TGTGCCAGCAGTGTCCCCTCCGAGTGGGGGCTCGTAGCTTTCTTT. It specifies CASSVPSEWGLVAFF. Full variable domain (rest looked up from reference TRBV25-1 and TRBJ1-1): EADIYQTPRYLVIGTGKKITLECSQTMGHDKMYWYQQDPGMELHLIHYSYGVNSTEKGDLSSESTVSRIRTEHFPLTLESARPSHTSQYLCASSVPSEWGLVAFFGQGTRLTVV.

V gene TRBV14 combines with J gene TRBJ1-6; 9 bases align to TRBD1. The trim removed 4 bases at V and 7 bases at J, leaving 8 bases unmatched. Germline CDR1 SGHDN, CDR2 FVKESK. This CDR3 spans 16 amino acids. The CDR3 nucleotides read TGTGCCAGCAGCCTGCTGGGAGGACAGGGGAATTCACCCCTCCACTTT. Amino acid sequence: CASSLLGGQGNSPLHF.

J is TRBJ2-1 and V is TRBV15; TRBD2 matches 12 bases. With 0 bases clipped from V and 7 bases from J, the junction kept 4 bases outside the gene matches. The CDR3 length is 16 residues. The germline V gene has CDR1 LNHNV and CDR2 YYDKDF (reference sequence). This CDR3 is CATSRDLLAGGNEQFF. The CDR3 nucleotides read TGTGCCACCAGCAGAGATCTCCTAGCGGGAGGGAATGAGCAGTTCTTC.

The genes are TRBV6-5 and TRBJ2-3; possible D gene TRBD1, 6 bases. V shed 0 bases and J shed 4 bases, with 11 bases lying between them. This CDR3 is 15 amino acids long. Germline V lookup: CDR1 MNHEY, CDR2 SVGAGI. The DNA of the CDR3 is TGTGCCAGCAGTTACTCGACCAGGGGATCAGATACGCAGTATTTT. Residues: CASSYSTRGSDTQYF.

This clonotype has only a few counts. The chain employs TRBV28 and TRBJ2-1, with D unresolved. Germline CDR1 MDHEN, CDR2 SYDVKM. V lost 9 bases, J lost 7 bases, and 19 bases lay in between. The CDR3 consists of 14 residues. This CDR3 is CASRSPYPRNEQFF. DNA of the CDR3: TGTGCCAGTCGCAGTCCCTATCCTAGGAATGAGCAGTTCTTC.

The genes are TRBV20-1 and TRBJ1-2; TRBD1 aligns across 7 bases. The CDR3 loop spans 13 amino acids. Germline V lookup: CDR1 DFQATT, CDR2 SNEGSKA (reference sequence). V trimming: 6 bases; J trimming: 3 bases; junction bases outside the gene matches: 7. CDR3 region: CSAARDRDYGYTF. The CDR3 bases are TGCAGTGCCGCTAGAGACAGGGACTATGGCTACACCTTC.

This clonotype was observed many times. V usage is TRBV29-1 and J usage is TRBJ2-3, with 9 bases that match TRBD2. The CDR3 totals 12 residues. The junction had 1 base not matched to a gene; V was cut back by 7 bases and J by 2 bases. Germline CDR1 SQVTM, CDR2 ANQGSEA. The CDR3 DNA follows: TGCAGCGGGACTAGCGACACAGATACGCAGTATTTT. Its protein product is CSGTSDTDTQYF.

The V gene is TRBV5-6, the J gene TRBJ2-6, with a possible D match to TRBD2 (6 bases). Per the germline V gene, CDR1 is SGHDT and CDR2 is YYEEEE. This CDR3 is built from 18 residues. V was pared by 1 base and J by 0 bases, with 14 bases between. This CDR3 reads CASSLRRGHASGANVLTF. DNA of the CDR3: TGTGCCAGCAGCTTGCGGAGGGGCCATGCCTCTGGGGCCAACGTCCTGACTTTC.